Below are 13 T cell receptor beta chains sequenced from a single sample in a study of blood T cell repertoires in COVID-19. Clones were sequenced by immunoSEQ multiplex PCR, and TCRdb holds only the in-frame ones, with some missing. The repertoire includes about 210,000 clones, approximately 80% of them detected once, and over 9.5% sits in the top ten. Sequenced input: peripheral blood. All receptors come from a woman older than 75 with COVID-19, enrolled during active disease.

The chain has TRBV7-9 and TRBJ1-1; D uncertain. Germline assignment: CDR1 SEHNR and CDR2 FQNEAQ (reference sequence). The V end was cut by 5 bases, the J end by 1 base, with 14 bases between. The CDR3 is made up of 15 amino acids. The CDR3 sequence is CASSLGRRANTEAFF. In nucleotides, the CDR3 is TGTGCCAGCAGCCTAGGGAGGCGCGCGAACACTGAAGCTTTCTTT.

The chain is built from TRBV28 and TRBJ1-2, with D possibly matching TRBD1 (6 bases). There are 14 residues in the CDR3. Germline-derived CDR1 and CDR2 are MDHEN and SYDVKM. Trimming pared 2 bases from V and 7 bases from J, leaving 14 bases between. CDR3: CASSLEPGDAGYTF. The CDR3 DNA reads as TGTGCCAGCAGTTTAGAACCAGGGGATGCTGGCTACACCTTC.

In this sample, this clone turned up once. The chain couples TRBV28 to TRBJ1-1; 11 positions match TRBD1. The germline V gene encodes CDR1 MDHEN and CDR2 SYDVKM. The CDR3 runs to 14 residues. Trimming at V came to 7 bases and at J to 4 bases, leaving 5 bases not matched to a gene. CDR3 in DNA: TGTGCCAGCACCAGGGACAGGGGGGGCACTGAAGCTTTCTTT. Translated, it gives CASTRDRGGTEAFF.

The chain uses TRBV6-1 and TRBJ1-5; D unclear. V gave up 3 bases and J gave up 0 bases, with 15 bases separating them. CDR3 size: 17 residues. From germline, CDR1 is MNHNS and CDR2 SASEGT. The CDR3 coding sequence is TGTGCCAGCAGTGACAACTTAGAAAGTAATAGCAATCAGCCCCAGCATTTT. It codes for CASSDNLESNSNQPQHF.

CDR3 protein: CASSGDIPNYEQYF. The CDR3 DNA sequence: TGTGCCAGCTCCGGGGACATCCCGAACTACGAGCAGTACTTC. The rearrangement joins TRBV18 to TRBJ2-7, with TRBD1 as a possible D gene (6 bases). Germline-derived CDR1 and CDR2 are KGHSH and LQKENI. CDR3 length: 14 amino acids. Trimming took off 6 bases at V and 3 bases at J, with 15 bases between the two ends.

This clone was seen a handful of times. This rearrangement joins TRBV5-1 to TRBJ1-2, with 8 bases fitting TRBD1. In germline, CDR1 is SGHRS, CDR2 YFSETQ. With V trimmed by 1 base and J by 4 bases, 6 bases remained unmatched. This CDR3 comprises 15 residues. The CDR3 nucleotides are TGCGCCAGCAGCTTGACCCTGACAGGGGCCTATGGCTACACCTTC. Translated, it gives CASSLTLTGAYGYTF. Looking up the rest from reference TRBV5-1 and TRBJ1-2 gives the full variable domain: KAGVTQTPRYLIKTRGQQVTLSCSPISGHRSVSWYQQTPGQGLQFLFEYFSETQRNKGNFPGRFSGRQFSNSRSEMNVSTLELGDSALYLCASSLTLTGAYGYTFGSGTRLTVV.

V is TRBV7-9 and J is TRBJ2-6; D not certain. Per the germline V gene, CDR1 is SEHNR and CDR2 is FQNEAQ (reference sequence). V was cut by 5 bases and J by 2 bases, with 10 bases left in between. This CDR3 is built from 15 residues. This CDR3 is CASSLVPTGANVLTF. The DNA for the CDR3 is TGTGCCAGCAGCCTCGTTCCTACTGGGGCCAACGTCCTGACTTTC.

This clone was seen only a few times. J is TRBJ2-1 and V is TRBV27; 8 bases line up with TRBD1. The CDR3 runs 17 residues. Germline V gene sequence: CDR1 MNHEY, CDR2 SMNVEV (reference sequence). V gave up 6 bases and J gave up 1 base; unmatched junction bases: 11. CDR3 loop: CASRIDSGGASYNEQFF. The CDR3 region has the DNA TGTGCCAGCAGGATAGACTCAGGGGGCGCTTCCTACAATGAGCAGTTCTTC.

The chain recombines TRBV5-1 with TRBJ2-3, with 14 nucleotides matching TRBD2. J was trimmed by 5 bases and V by 4 bases; bases with no gene match: 6. Germline values: CDR1 SGHRS, CDR2 YFSETQ. The CDR3 contains 16 residues. CDR3 DNA sequence: TGCGCCAGCAGCCCGACTAGCGGGGGGGTTGTAGATACGCAGTATTTT. It yields the protein CASSPTSGGVVDTQYF. The whole variable domain, remainder taken from reference TRBV5-1 and TRBJ2-3, is KAGVTQTPRYLIKTRGQQVTLSCSPISGHRSVSWYQQTPGQGLQFLFEYFSETQRNKGNFPGRFSGRQFSNSRSEMNVSTLELGDSALYLCASSPTSGGVVDTQYFGPGTRLTVL.

The gene calls are TRBV7-2 and TRBJ2-1, with 8 bases identical to TRBD2. The length of the CDR3 is 15 residues. Germline CDR1 and CDR2: SGHTA and FQGNSA. V trimming: 5 bases; J trimming: 5 bases; junction bases outside the gene matches: 8. The CDR3 coding sequence is TGTGCCAGCAGCCTTCAGCGGGGGACGAACAATGAGCAGTTCTTC. It codes for CASSLQRGTNNEQFF.

A single count supports this clone. The chain links TRBV12-3 or TRBV12-4 to TRBJ1-1, with D possibly matching TRBD1 (5 bases). This CDR3 comprises 13 residues. Trimming removed 3 bases from V and 4 bases from J, with 9 bases in between. The CDR3 DNA reads TGTGCCAGCAGTTTGGGGGAGGCCACTGAAGCTTTCTTT. Amino acids: CASSLGEATEAFF.

CDR3 coding DNA: TGCGCCAGCAGCCAAGGGGACAGGGGGCTGGGAAACACCATATATTTT. The encoded protein is CASSQGDRGLGNTIYF. This chain connects TRBV5-1 to TRBJ1-3; 12 nucleotides align to TRBD1. The V gene's germline CDR1 is SGHRS and CDR2 YFSETQ. V shed 4 bases, J shed 4 bases, and the junction held 6 bases outside the gene matches. The CDR3 has 16 residues.

V and J are TRBV2 and TRBJ1-3, with 8 positions matching TRBD1. Germline V CDR1 and CDR2: SNHLY, FYNNEI. The CDR3 loop spans 13 amino acids. The V gene end was trimmed by 4 bases and the J gene end by 4 bases; junction bases not matched to a gene: 0. Here the CDR3 DNA reads TGTGCCAGCAGTGGGACAGGGGGAAACACCATATATTTT. Amino acids: CASSGTGGNTIYF.